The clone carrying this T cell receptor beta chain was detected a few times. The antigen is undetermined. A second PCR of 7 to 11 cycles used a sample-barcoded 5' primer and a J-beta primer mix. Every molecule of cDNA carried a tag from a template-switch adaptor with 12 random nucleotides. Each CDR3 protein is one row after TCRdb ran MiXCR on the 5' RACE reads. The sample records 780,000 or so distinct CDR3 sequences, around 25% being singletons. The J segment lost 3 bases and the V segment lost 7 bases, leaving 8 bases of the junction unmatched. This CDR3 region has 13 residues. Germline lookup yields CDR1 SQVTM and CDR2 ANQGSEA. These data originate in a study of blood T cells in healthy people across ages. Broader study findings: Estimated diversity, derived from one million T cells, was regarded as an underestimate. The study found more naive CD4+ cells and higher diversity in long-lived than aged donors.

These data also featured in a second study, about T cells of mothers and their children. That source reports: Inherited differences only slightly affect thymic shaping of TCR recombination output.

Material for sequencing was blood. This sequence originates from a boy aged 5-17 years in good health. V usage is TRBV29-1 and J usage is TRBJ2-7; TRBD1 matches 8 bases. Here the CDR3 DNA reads TGCAGCGCGGGGACAGGACGAAACTACGAGCAGTACTTC. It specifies CSAGTGRNYEQYF.